The clone carrying this T cell receptor (beta chain) has only a few counts. Its antigen is undetermined. Data came from immunoSEQ multiplex PCR; TCRdb stores just in-frame clones and leaves some out. The sample records some 1,600 clones, 36% being singletons. Germline CDR1 is KGHSH and CDR2 is LQKENI. V lost 3 bases and J 7 bases, leaving 13 bases between the germline ends. This CDR3 region has 14 residues. The data were taken from a study of T cells in localized non-small cell lung cancer. Notes on the study in general: Adjacent uninvolved lung tissue had the highest T cell clonality, exceeding tumor.

V gene TRBV18 combines with J gene TRBJ2-1, with D possibly being TRBD2 (6 bases). The input for sequencing was lung tumor tissue, taken before any cancer treatment. The sequence was collected from a female donor aged 60 or older with stage I lung adenocarcinoma. The CDR3 DNA reads TGTGCCAGCTCACCGATCGGGAGAGCGAATGAGCAGTTCTTC. Translating it yields CASSPIGRANEQFF.